This T cell receptor (beta chain) originates from a study of CD8 T cells in ankylosing spondylitis. The study's findings and limits: There was a TCR beta motif, made of eight highly homologous variants, that appeared characteristic of ankylosing spondylitis blood. According to the report, clones linked to the disease were significantly enriched in matched synovial fluid samples taken from ankylosing spondylitis patients. In peripheral blood, disease-linked CD8+ clones occurred at relatively low frequencies. Past research had described some motif variants in reactive arthritis synovial fluid and blood.

With molecular barcodes, quantitative 5'-RACE was used to make the TCR beta libraries. TCRdb reprocessed the 5' RACE reads with MiXCR, giving one entry per CDR3 protein. The table includes about 540,000 distinct CDR3 sequences, 10% to 15% detected once. This clonotype was seen ten or more times. Antigen: not known. The V and J ends lost 5 bases and 12 bases, in that order; junction bases with no gene match: 10. Looked up from germline, CDR1 is SEHNR and CDR2 is FQNEAQ (reference sequence). The CDR3 sequence is 15 residues long. The receptor was isolated from a male donor with ankylosing spondylitis. The gene calls are TRBV7-9 and TRBJ2-1; 13 nucleotides match TRBD2. The specimen sequenced was blood, either unsorted or a sorted T cell fraction (not recorded which). This CDR3 is CASSLSGTSGKAQFF. DNA of the CDR3: TGTGCCAGCAGCCTTTCCGGGACTAGCGGGAAAGCGCAGTTCTTC.